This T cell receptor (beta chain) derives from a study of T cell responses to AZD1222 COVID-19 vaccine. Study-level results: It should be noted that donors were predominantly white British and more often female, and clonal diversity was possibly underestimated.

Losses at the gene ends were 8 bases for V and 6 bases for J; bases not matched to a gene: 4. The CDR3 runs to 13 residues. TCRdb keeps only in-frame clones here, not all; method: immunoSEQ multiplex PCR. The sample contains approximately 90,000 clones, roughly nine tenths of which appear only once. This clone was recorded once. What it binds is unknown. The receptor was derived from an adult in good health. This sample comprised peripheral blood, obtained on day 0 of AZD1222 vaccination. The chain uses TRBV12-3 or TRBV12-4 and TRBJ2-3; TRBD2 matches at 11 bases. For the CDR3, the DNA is TGTGCCAGCCGACTAGCGGGAACGGATACGCAGTATTTT. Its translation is CASRLAGTDTQYF.